The sequence of this T cell receptor beta chain was determined in a study of T-cell reconstitution after alpha-beta-depleted transplantation in children. Library preparation (for TCRbeta) was performed with unique molecular identifiers. TCRdb re-derived calls from the PCR reads in MiXCR, one entry per CDR3 protein. The sample holds about 200,000 distinct CDR3 sequences, around 9.2% seen once. This clonotype was recorded a few times. Its target is not known. Overall study results and limits: T-cell counts and diversity at one year post-transplant came mainly from newly produced T cells. Surviving recipient cells, namely T cells and thymic progenitors, were the source of high day-60 TCRbeta diversity in some patients. Reportedly, only several hundred clones from non-depleted graft cells drove alpha-beta T-cell counts at about two months.

The V end was cut by 3 bases, the J end by 1 base, with 3 bases between. CDR1 and CDR2 (germline): GTSNPN, SVGIG (reference sequence). There are 11 residues in the CDR3. The source was PBMCs, mostly from graft donor cells, collected 360 days after TCRalphabeta/CD19-depleted stem cell transplant. This chain links TRBV30 with TRBJ1-1; D is undetermined. This receptor was identified in a male patient between 2 and 9 years old who had a stem cell transplant for acute myeloid leukemia, so the T cells may come from the graft donor. In nucleotides, the CDR3 is TGTGCCTGGAGCAAGAACACTGAAGCTTTCTTT. Protein sequence: CAWSKNTEAFF.